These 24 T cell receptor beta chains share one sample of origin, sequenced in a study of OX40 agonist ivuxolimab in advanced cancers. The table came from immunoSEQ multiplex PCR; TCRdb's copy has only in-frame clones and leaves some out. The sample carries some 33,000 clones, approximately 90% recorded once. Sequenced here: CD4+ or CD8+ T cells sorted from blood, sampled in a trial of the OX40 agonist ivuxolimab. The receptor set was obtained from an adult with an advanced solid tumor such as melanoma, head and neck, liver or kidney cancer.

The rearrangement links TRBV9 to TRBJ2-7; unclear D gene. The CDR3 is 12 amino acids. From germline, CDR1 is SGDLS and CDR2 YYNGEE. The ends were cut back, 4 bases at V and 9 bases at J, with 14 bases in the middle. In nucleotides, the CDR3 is TGTGCCAGCAGCCCCACACCCGACCGGCAGTACTTC. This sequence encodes CASSPTPDRQYF. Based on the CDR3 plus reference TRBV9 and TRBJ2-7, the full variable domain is DSGVTQTPKHLITATGQRVTLRCSPRSGDLSVYWYQQSLDQGLQFLIQYYNGEERAKGNILERFSAQQFPDLHSELNLSSLELGDSALYFCASSPTPDRQYFGPGTRLTVT.

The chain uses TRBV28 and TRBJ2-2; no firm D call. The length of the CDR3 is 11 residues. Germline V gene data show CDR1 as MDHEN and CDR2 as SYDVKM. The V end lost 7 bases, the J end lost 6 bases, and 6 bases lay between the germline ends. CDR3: CASTLSGELFF. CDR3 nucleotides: TGTGCCAGCACCTTATCCGGGGAGCTGTTTTTT.

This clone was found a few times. This chain's CDR3 is CASSLVHGGGDEQYF. The CDR3 DNA is TGTGCCAGCAGCTTGGTGCACGGGGGGGGCGACGAGCAGTACTTC. The rearrangement links TRBV5-4 to TRBJ2-7; 8 positions agree with TRBD2. From germline, CDR1 is SGHNT and CDR2 YYREEE (reference sequence). This CDR3 is 15 amino acids long. V shed 0 bases, J shed 5 bases, and the junction held 7 bases outside the gene matches.

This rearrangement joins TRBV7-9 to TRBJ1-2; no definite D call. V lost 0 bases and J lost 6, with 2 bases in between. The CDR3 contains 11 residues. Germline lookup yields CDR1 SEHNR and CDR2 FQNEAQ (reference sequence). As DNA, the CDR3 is TGTGCCAGCAGCTTAGCCCATGGCTACACCTTC. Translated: CASSLAHGYTF. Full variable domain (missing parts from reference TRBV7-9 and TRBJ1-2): DTGVSQNPRHKITKRGQNVTFRCDPISEHNRLYWYRQTLGQGPEFLTYFQNEAQLEKSRLLSDRFSAERPKGSFSTLEIQRTEQGDSAMYLCASSLAHGYTFGSGTRLTVV.

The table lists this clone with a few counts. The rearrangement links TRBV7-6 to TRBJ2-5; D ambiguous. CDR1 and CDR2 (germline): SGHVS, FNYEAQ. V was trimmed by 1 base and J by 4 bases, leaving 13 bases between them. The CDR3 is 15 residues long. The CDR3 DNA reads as TGTGCCAGCAGCTTAGGGGCCTTTTCATCAGAGACCCAGTACTTC. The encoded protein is CASSLGAFSSETQYF. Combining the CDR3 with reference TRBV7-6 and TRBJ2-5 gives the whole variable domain GAGVSQSPRYKVTKRGQDVALRCDPISGHVSLYWYRQALGQGPEFLTYFNYEAQQDKSGLPNDRFSAERPEGSISTLTIQRTEQRDSAMYRCASSLGAFSSETQYFGPGTRLLVL.

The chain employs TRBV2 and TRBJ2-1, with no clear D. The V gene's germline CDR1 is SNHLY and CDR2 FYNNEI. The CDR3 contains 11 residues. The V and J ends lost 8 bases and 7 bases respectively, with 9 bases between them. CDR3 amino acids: CASGPWNEQFF. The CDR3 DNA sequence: TGTGCCAGCGGCCCCTGGAATGAGCAGTTCTTC.

This CDR3 reads CASSPLATTYYEQYF. Here the CDR3 DNA reads TGTGCCAGTAGCCCACTAGCGACCACCTACTACGAGCAGTACTTC. The chain couples TRBV19 to TRBJ2-7; 7 positions agree with TRBD2. Germline V lookup: CDR1 LNHDA, CDR2 SQIVND (reference sequence). This CDR3 region has 15 residues. Trimming removed 6 bases from V and 3 bases from J; junction bases left unmatched: 11.

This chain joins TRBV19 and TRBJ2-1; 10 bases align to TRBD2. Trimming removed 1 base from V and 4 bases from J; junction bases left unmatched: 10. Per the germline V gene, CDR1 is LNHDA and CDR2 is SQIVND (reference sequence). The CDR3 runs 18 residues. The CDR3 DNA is TGTGCCAGTAGTATAGCCCCCGCGGCTAGCGGGAGTTACAATGAGCAGTTCTTC. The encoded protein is CASSIAPAASGSYNEQFF.

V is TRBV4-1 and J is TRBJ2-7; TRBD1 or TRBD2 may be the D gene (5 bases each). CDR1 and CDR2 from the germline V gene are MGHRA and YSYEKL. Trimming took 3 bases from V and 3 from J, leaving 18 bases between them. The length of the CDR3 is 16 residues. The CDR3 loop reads CASSHLAGTVNYEQYF. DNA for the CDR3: TGCGCCAGCAGCCACCTAGCCGGGACGGTCAACTACGAGCAGTACTTC.

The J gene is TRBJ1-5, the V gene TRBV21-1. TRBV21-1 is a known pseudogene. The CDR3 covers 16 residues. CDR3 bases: TGTGCCAGCAGCAAAGAAGGGAGCACTAGCAATCAGCCCCAGCATTTT. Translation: CASSKEGSTSNQPQHF.

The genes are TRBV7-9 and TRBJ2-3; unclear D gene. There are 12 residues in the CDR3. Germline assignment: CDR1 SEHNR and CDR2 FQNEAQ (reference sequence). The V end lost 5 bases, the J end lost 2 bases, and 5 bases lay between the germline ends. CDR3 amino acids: CASSPSTDTQYF. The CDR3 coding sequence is TGTGCCAGCAGCCCTTCCACAGATACGCAGTATTTT.

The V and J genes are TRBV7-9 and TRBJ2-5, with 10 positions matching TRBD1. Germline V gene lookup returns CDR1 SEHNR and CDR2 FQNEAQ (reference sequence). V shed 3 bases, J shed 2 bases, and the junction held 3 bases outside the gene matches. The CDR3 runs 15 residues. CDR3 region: CASSFEDRGQETQYF. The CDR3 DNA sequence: TGTGCCAGCAGCTTCGAGGACAGGGGGCAAGAGACCCAGTACTTC.

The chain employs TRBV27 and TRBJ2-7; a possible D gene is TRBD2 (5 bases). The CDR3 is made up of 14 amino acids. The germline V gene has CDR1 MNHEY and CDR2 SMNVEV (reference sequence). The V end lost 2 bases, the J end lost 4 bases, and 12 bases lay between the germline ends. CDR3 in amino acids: CASSLKDAGYEQYF. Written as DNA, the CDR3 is TGTGCCAGCAGTTTAAAGGATGCGGGTTACGAGCAGTACTTC.

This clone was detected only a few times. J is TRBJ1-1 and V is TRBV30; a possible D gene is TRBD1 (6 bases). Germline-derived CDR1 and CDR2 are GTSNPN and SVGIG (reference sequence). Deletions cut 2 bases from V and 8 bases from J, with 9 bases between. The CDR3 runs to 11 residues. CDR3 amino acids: CAWSRGAEAFF. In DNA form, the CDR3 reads TGTGCCTGGAGTCGGGGGGCGGAAGCTTTCTTT.

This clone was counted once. The CDR3 here is CASWDRVAVGELFF. CDR3 DNA sequence: TGTGCCAGCTGGGACAGGGTGGCGGTCGGGGAGCTGTTTTTT. The chain combines TRBV6-1 with TRBJ2-2; TRBD1 aligns across 9 bases. From germline, CDR1 is MNHNS and CDR2 SASEGT. Unmatched junction bases numbered 8, after V lost 8 bases and J lost 7 bases. CDR3 length equals 14 residues.

The CDR3 is CASSKPPGTANTGELFF. The CDR3 DNA reads TGTGCCAGCAGCAAACCCCCGGGGACAGCGAACACCGGGGAGCTGTTTTTT. This rearrangement joins TRBV28 to TRBJ2-2, with 7 bases fitting TRBD1. V trimming: 6 bases; J trimming: 0 bases; junction bases outside the gene matches: 10. The CDR3 sequence is 17 residues long. Germline V lookup: CDR1 MDHEN, CDR2 SYDVKM.

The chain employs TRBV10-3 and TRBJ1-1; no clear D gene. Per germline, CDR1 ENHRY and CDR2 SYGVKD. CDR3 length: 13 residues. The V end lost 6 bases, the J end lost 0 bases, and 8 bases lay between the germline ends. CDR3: CAIRPLMNTEAFF. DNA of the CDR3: TGTGCCATCAGGCCACTTATGAACACTGAAGCTTTCTTT.

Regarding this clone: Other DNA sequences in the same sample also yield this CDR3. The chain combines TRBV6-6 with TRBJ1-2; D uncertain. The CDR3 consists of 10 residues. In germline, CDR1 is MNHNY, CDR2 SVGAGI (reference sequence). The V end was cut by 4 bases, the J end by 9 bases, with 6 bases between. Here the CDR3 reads CASSFGCYTF. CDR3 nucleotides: TGTGCCAGCAGTTTTGGTTGCTACACCTTC.

The CDR3: CASSLPSGRGELFF. The CDR3 bases are TGTGCCAGCAGCCTTCCTTCGGGCCGCGGGGAGCTGTTTTTT. The chain links TRBV11-2 to TRBJ2-2, with no clear D. CDR3 length: 14 residues. V lost 5 bases, J lost 7 bases, and 14 bases lay in between. The germline CDR1 and CDR2 sequences are SGHAT and FQNNGV.

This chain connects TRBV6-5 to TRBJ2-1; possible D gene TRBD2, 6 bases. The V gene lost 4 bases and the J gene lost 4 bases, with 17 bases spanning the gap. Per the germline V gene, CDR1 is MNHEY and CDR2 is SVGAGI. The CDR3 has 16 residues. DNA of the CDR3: TGTGCCAGCAGTTCCCTTGGGGACTCCCTATACAATGAGCAGTTCTTC. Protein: CASSSLGDSLYNEQFF.

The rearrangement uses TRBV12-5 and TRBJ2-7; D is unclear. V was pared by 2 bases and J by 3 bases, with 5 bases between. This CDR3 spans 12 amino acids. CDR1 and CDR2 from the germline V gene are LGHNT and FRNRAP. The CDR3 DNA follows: TGTGCTAGTGGTTTGCCTAACTACGAGCAGTACTTC. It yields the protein CASGLPNYEQYF. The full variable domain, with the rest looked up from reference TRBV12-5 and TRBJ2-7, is DARVTQTPRHKVTEMGQEVTMRCQPILGHNTVFWYRQTMMQGLELLAYFRNRAPLDDSGMPKDRFSAEMPDATLATLKIQPSEPRDSAVYFCASGLPNYEQYFGPGTRLTVT.

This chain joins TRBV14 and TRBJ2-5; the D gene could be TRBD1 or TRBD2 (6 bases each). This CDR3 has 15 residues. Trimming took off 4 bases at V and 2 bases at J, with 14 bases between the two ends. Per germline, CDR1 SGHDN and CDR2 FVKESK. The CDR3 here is CASSPLRGGQETQYF. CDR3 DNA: TGTGCCAGCAGCCCCCTCCGAGGGGGGCAAGAGACCCAGTACTTC.

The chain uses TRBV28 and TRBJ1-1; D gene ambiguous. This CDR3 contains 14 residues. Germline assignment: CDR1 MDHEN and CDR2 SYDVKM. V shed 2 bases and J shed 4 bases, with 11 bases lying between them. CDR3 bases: TGTGCCAGCAGTTTACGAACAGAAACCACTGAAGCTTTCTTT. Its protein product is CASSLRTETTEAFF.

The DNA for the CDR3 is TGTGCCAGCAGCAACAGGGGAAGGTTCACTGAAGCTTTCTTT. It specifies CASSNRGRFTEAFF. The chain links TRBV28 to TRBJ1-1; the match to TRBD1 covers 7 bases. With V trimmed by 6 bases and J by 4 bases, 8 bases remained unmatched. Germline CDR1 is MDHEN and CDR2 is SYDVKM. The length of the CDR3 is 14 residues.